Listed here are 30 T cell receptor beta chains from one sample, sequenced in a study of spatial heterogeneity in lung cancer. Whole-study results and caveats: One measure, the expanded intratumoral alpha and beta TCR count, tracked tumor mutation counts.

Noted time point: sample taken at primary tumor resection. TCRdb itself ran the 5' RACE reads through MiXCR, one entry per CDR3 protein. The table shows 10,000 to 15,000 distinct CDR3 sequences, with around 6.6% occurring only once. The antigens these receptors bind are not known. This sample comprised lung tumor tissue, obtained at surgery. The receptors derive from a female donor with early-stage non-small cell lung cancer.

By share, this clonotype ranks as medium-sized (0.01 to 0.1%). V usage is TRBV13 and J usage is TRBJ2-1, with D possibly TRBD1 on 6 matching bases. CDR1 is PRHDT and CDR2 is FYEKMQ in the germline V gene (reference sequence). Between the trimmed V and J ends, which lost 5 bases and 12 bases, there was a span of 20 bases. The CDR3 runs 14 residues. The CDR3 spells CASSGGTKSLPQFF. The CDR3 bases are TGTGCCAGCAGCGGGGGCACTAAGTCACTCCCGCAGTTCTTC. Based on the CDR3 plus reference TRBV13 and TRBJ2-1, the full variable domain is AAGVIQSPRHLIKEKRETATLKCYPIPRHDTVYWYQQGPGQDPQFLISFYEKMQSDKGSIPDRFSAQQFSDYHSELNMSSLELGDSALYFCASSGGTKSLPQFFGPGTRLTVL.

This clonotype was observed at least ten times. The chain employs TRBV30 and TRBJ1-6; maybe TRBD1 (5 bases). V shed 0 bases and J shed 7 bases, with 10 bases lying between them. The CDR3 has 14 residues. In germline, CDR1 is GTSNPN, CDR2 SVGIG (reference sequence). For the CDR3, the DNA is TGTGCCTGGAGTGTAGCGGGGACCAATTCACCCCTCCACTTT. Encoded protein: CAWSVAGTNSPLHF.

This clonotype was detected many times. V usage is TRBV2 and J usage is TRBJ2-2, with D maybe TRBD2 (7 bases). Germline values: CDR1 SNHLY, CDR2 FYNNEI. V was trimmed by 6 bases and J by 0 bases, leaving 14 bases between them. The CDR3 sequence is 16 residues long. The CDR3 here is CASRKGGLANTGELFF. In nucleotides, the CDR3 is TGTGCCAGCAGAAAGGGGGGGTTAGCGAACACCGGGGAGCTGTTTTTT. The full variable domain, with the rest looked up from reference TRBV2 and TRBJ2-2, is EPEVTQTPSHQVTQMGQEVILRCVPISNHLYFYWYRQILGQKVEFLVSFYNNEISEKSEIFDDQFSVERPDGSNFTLKIRSTKLEDSAMYFCASRKGGLANTGELFFGEGSRLTVL.

This clonotype has a count of ten or more. The rearrangement uses TRBV7-2 and TRBJ2-7; D may be TRBD1 or TRBD2 (5 bases each). Between the trimmed V and J ends, which lost 5 bases and 0 bases, there was a span of 14 bases. CDR1 is SGHTA and CDR2 is FQGNSA in the germline V gene. The CDR3 covers 15 residues. CDR3 residues: CASSMGPNPSYEQYF. CDR3 bases: TGTGCCAGCAGCATGGGACCGAATCCCTCCTACGAGCAGTACTTC.

This clonotype showed up many times. The genes are TRBV7-8 and TRBJ1-3; no firm D call. The CDR3 has 15 amino acids. Trimming removed 7 bases at V and 1 base at J, with 14 bases between. Germline V gene lookup returns CDR1 SGHVS and CDR2 FQNEAQ. CDR3 coding DNA: TGTGCCAGCACCATAGATAGATGGTCTGGAAACACCATATATTTT. Amino acids: CASTIDRWSGNTIYF.

The sample holds many counts of this clonotype. The J gene is TRBJ2-2, the V gene TRBV29-1, with TRBD2 matching 7 bases. This CDR3 has 13 residues. With V trimmed by 7 bases and J by 3 bases, 5 bases remained unmatched. Germline assignment: CDR1 SQVTM and CDR2 ANQGSEA. The CDR3 sequence: CSGASGDTGELFF. CDR3 nucleotide sequence: TGCAGCGGGGCTAGCGGTGACACCGGGGAGCTGTTTTTT.

This clonotype was seen only once. The chain carries TRBV10-2 and TRBJ2-7; D is possibly TRBD2 (5 bases). The CDR3 runs to 15 residues. The ends were cut back, 0 bases at V and 6 bases at J, with 15 bases in the middle. The V gene's germline CDR1 is WSHSY and CDR2 SAAADI. As DNA, the CDR3 is TGCGCCAGCAGTGAGTCTCGTGCGGGCTTCGGCGAGCAGTACTTC. Translation: CASSESRAGFGEQYF.

Relative to its sample, this clonotype is medium-sized. The chain carries TRBV12-3 or TRBV12-4 and TRBJ2-1, with D perhaps given as TRBD1 or TRBD2 (5 bases each). The CDR3 totals 15 residues. V was pared by 7 bases and J by 8 bases, with 21 bases between. CDR3 nucleotide sequence: TGTGCCAGCACCTTACTCAGCCACGGGGCGGATGAGCAGTTCTTC. Its translation: CASTLLSHGADEQFF.

This clonotype is termed medium-sized (0.01 to 0.1%). The chain combines TRBV12-3 or TRBV12-4 with TRBJ1-5, with D tentatively TRBD1 (6 bases). Between the trimmed V and J ends, which lost 5 bases and 7 bases, there was a span of 18 bases. The CDR3 has 15 amino acids. DNA of the CDR3: TGTGCCAGCAGTCTACTCAGGGGAATCGAACAGCCCCAGCATTTT. It specifies CASSLLRGIEQPQHF.

There are many counts of this clonotype. V and J are TRBV20-1 and TRBJ2-5; 9 bases fit TRBD2. The V and J ends lost 6 bases and 2 bases, in that order; junction bases with no gene match: 10. Per the germline V gene, CDR1 is DFQATT and CDR2 is SNEGSKA (reference sequence). The CDR3 totals 15 residues. The CDR3 nucleotides are TGCAGTGCACTTGGGCTAGCGGGATTACAAGAGACCCAGTACTTC. This gives the protein CSALGLAGLQETQYF.

This clonotype was observed many times. The chain recombines TRBV28 with TRBJ2-7; the D is unclear. V lost 6 bases to trimming and J lost 7 bases, with 7 bases between them. Germline lookup yields CDR1 MDHEN and CDR2 SYDVKM. The CDR3 is 10 amino acids. The CDR3 loop reads CASSRGEQYF. In nucleotides, the CDR3 is TGTGCCAGCAGCAGAGGAGAGCAGTACTTC.

This clonotype was recorded at least ten times. The chain combines TRBV5-6 with TRBJ1-4; 7 nucleotides agree with TRBD1. The CDR3 sequence is 15 residues long. Trimming removed 1 base from V and 4 bases from J; junction bases left unmatched: 4. Germline V gene sequence: CDR1 SGHDT, CDR2 YYEEEE. The CDR3 is CASSLPGTDNEKLFF. DNA of the CDR3: TGTGCCAGCAGCTTGCCCGGGACAGATAATGAAAAACTGTTTTTT.

In its sample, this clonotype was seen a few times. This chain joins TRBV5-1 and TRBJ2-3; 14 positions match TRBD2. Germline lookup yields CDR1 SGHRS and CDR2 YFSETQ. The CDR3 has 15 residues. Losses at the gene ends were 4 bases for V and 6 bases for J; bases not matched to a gene: 4. Here the CDR3 reads CASSMGLAGADTQYF. The CDR3 bases are TGCGCCAGCAGCATGGGACTAGCGGGAGCTGATACGCAGTATTTT.

This clonotype has at least ten counts. The rearrangement joins TRBV4-2 to TRBJ1-4; the D gene is possibly TRBD1 (5 bases). This CDR3 has 16 residues. The V gene's germline CDR1 is LGHNA and CDR2 YNFKEQ. Trimming shortened V by 0 bases and J by 3 bases, and 11 bases separated the two germline ends. The chain's CDR3 is CASSQDRGRANEKLFF. CDR3 in DNA: TGTGCCAGCAGCCAAGATAGGGGTCGAGCTAATGAAAAACTGTTTTTT.

In its sample, this clonotype ranks as medium-sized. The chain has TRBV7-2 and TRBJ1-1, with a weak D call TRBD1 (5 bases). Trimming took off 2 bases at V and 7 bases at J, with 14 bases between the two ends. The CDR3 length is 14 residues. Germline-derived CDR1 and CDR2 are SGHTA and FQGNSA. CDR3 protein: CASSLSRAGHEAFF. The CDR3 coding sequence is TGTGCCAGCAGCTTAAGTCGGGCCGGACATGAAGCTTTCTTT. Filled out from reference TRBV7-2 and TRBJ1-1, the complete variable domain reads GAGVSQSPSNKVTEKGKDVELRCDPISGHTALYWYRQSLGQGLEFLIYFQGNSAPDKSGLPSDRFSAERTGGSVSTLTIQRTQQEDSAVYLCASSLSRAGHEAFFGQGTRLTVV.

This clonotype came up many times. V usage is TRBV12-3 or TRBV12-4 and J usage is TRBJ2-7; D uncertain. This CDR3 region has 15 residues. Deletions cut 1 base from V and 0 bases from J, with 10 bases between. The CDR3 loop is CASSLGSNPSYEQYF. Here the CDR3 DNA reads TGTGCCAGCAGTTTAGGCAGCAATCCCTCCTACGAGCAGTACTTC.

This clonotype is classed as medium-sized. The V and J genes are TRBV28 and TRBJ2-7; TRBD1 is a possible D gene (5 bases). The CDR3 spans 14 residues. V lost 8 bases and J lost 0, with 14 bases in between. Germline-derived CDR1 and CDR2 are MDHEN and SYDVKM. The CDR3 region has the DNA TGTGCCAGCGTCGCGGCGGACATCTCCTACGAGCAGTACTTC. Amino acids: CASVAADISYEQYF.

The sample holds many counts of this clonotype. The rearrangement joins TRBV5-1 to TRBJ2-5; TRBD2 is a possible D gene (5 bases). Germline CDR1 and CDR2: SGHRS and YFSETQ. Trimming cost V 6 bases and J 1 base, with 7 bases left between them. The CDR3 sequence is 12 residues long. In DNA, the CDR3 is TGCGCCAGCAACAGCGGCCAAGAGACCCAGTACTTC. The encoded protein is CASNSGQETQYF.

This clonotype appeared a few times. The chain carries TRBV5-8 and TRBJ2-7; a possible D gene is TRBD1 (6 bases). Germline CDR1 is SGHTS and CDR2 is YDEGEE. The CDR3 spans 13 residues. With 4 bases removed from V and 1 base from J, the gap between germline ends came to 9 bases. This chain's CDR3 is CASSATGSYEQYF. For the CDR3, the DNA is TGTGCCAGCAGCGCGACAGGTTCCTACGAGCAGTACTTC.

By its share, this clonotype is medium-sized. CDR3 protein: CASSERQRENTEAFF. Written as DNA, the CDR3 is TGTGCCAGCAGTGAGCGACAACGAGAGAACACTGAAGCTTTCTTT. This sequence joins TRBV6-2 or TRBV6-3 and TRBJ1-1; D gene unclear. Germline V gene sequence: CDR1 MNHEY, CDR2 SVGEGT. V lost 5 bases, J lost 1 base, and 14 bases lay in between. CDR3 length: 15 amino acids.

This clonotype was picked up many times. The chain employs TRBV7-2 and TRBJ2-1, with 7 positions matching TRBD2. The germline V gene has CDR1 SGHTA and CDR2 FQGNSA. V lost 5 bases to trimming and J lost 4 bases; unmatched junction nucleotides: 8. The CDR3 spans 15 residues. CDR3 sequence (DNA): TGTGCCAGCAGCCCCCGGGCTAGCGGATACAATGAGCAGTTCTTC. Translation gives CASSPRASGYNEQFF.

The chain has TRBV28 and TRBJ2-3; the D is unclear. This CDR3 region has 15 residues. Trimming shortened V by 3 bases and J by 1 base, and 11 bases separated the two germline ends. The germline V gene encodes CDR1 MDHEN and CDR2 SYDVKM. CDR3 loop: CASSFIAARTDTQYF. DNA of the CDR3: TGTGCCAGCAGTTTTATTGCAGCCCGCACAGATACGCAGTATTTT.

By sample fraction, this clonotype is medium-sized (0.01 to 0.1%). The rearrangement uses TRBV30 and TRBJ2-3, with TRBD2 matching 7 bases. Per the germline V gene, CDR1 is GTSNPN and CDR2 is SVGIG (reference sequence). There are 14 residues in the CDR3. V lost 3 bases, J lost 4 bases, and 7 bases stayed unmatched. DNA for the CDR3: TGTGCCTGGAGCAGGGAGGGAGGCCCAGATACGCAGTATTTT. This gives the protein CAWSREGGPDTQYF. Full variable domain (missing parts from reference TRBV30 and TRBJ2-3): SQTIHQWPATLVQPVGSPLSLECTVEGTSNPNLYWYRQAAGRGLQLLFYSVGIGQISSEVPQNLSASRPQDRQFILSSKKLLLSDSGFYLCAWSREGGPDTQYFGPGTRLTVL.

This clonotype is labeled as medium-sized (0.01 to 0.1%). The rearrangement uses TRBV7-2 and TRBJ2-2; 8 bases map to TRBD2. The CDR3 length is 15 residues. V dropped 5 bases and J dropped 3; count of bases not matched to a gene: 5. Germline values: CDR1 SGHTA, CDR2 FQGNSA. CDR3 coding DNA: TGTGCCAGCAGCACCCAAGCGGGGGACACCGGGGAGCTGTTTTTT. It translates to CASSTQAGDTGELFF.

V usage is TRBV10-3 and J usage is TRBJ1-5; tentative D call: TRBD1 (5 bases). The CDR3 contains 14 residues. Trimming removed 2 bases at V and 4 bases at J, with 9 bases between. CDR1 is ENHRY and CDR2 is SYGVKD in the germline V gene. DNA for the CDR3: TGTGCCATCAGTGAGGGGTCAGGGAATCAGCCCCAGCATTTT. Its translation is CAISEGSGNQPQHF.

The table lists this clonotype with many counts. V and J are TRBV7-2 and TRBJ2-7; tentative D call: TRBD2 (6 bases). Germline V gives CDR1 SGHTA, CDR2 FQGNSA. This CDR3 comprises 14 residues. V dropped 5 bases and J dropped 0 bases, with 11 bases sitting between them. CDR3 sequence: CASSIGTGSYEQYF. For the CDR3, the DNA is TGTGCCAGCAGCATTGGGACTGGCTCCTACGAGCAGTACTTC.

This clonotype was picked up many times. The rearrangement links TRBV7-2 to TRBJ2-3; 11 bases fit TRBD1. The junction had 7 bases not matched to a gene; V was cut back by 5 bases and J by 6 bases. CDR3 length: 15 residues. Germline V gene lookup returns CDR1 SGHTA and CDR2 FQGNSA. Here the CDR3 DNA reads TGTGCCAGCAGCCCCGGACAGGGGGCGCACGATACGCAGTATTTT. It encodes CASSPGQGAHDTQYF.

This clonotype is medium-sized by share. CDR3 bases: TGCAGTGCTAGAGGTCGGACGGGGGCTCTGTCACCCCTCCACTTT. This codes for CSARGRTGALSPLHF. The chain uses TRBV20-1 and TRBJ1-6, with D possibly matching TRBD1 (6 bases). Germline CDR1 is DFQATT and CDR2 is SNEGSKA (reference sequence). The length of the CDR3 is 15 residues. Deletions cut 1 base from V and 10 bases from J, with 17 bases between.

This clonotype came up many times. This sequence joins TRBV5-1 and TRBJ2-2; 13 bases map to TRBD2. Per the germline V gene, CDR1 is SGHRS and CDR2 is YFSETQ. V gave up 6 bases and J gave up 2 bases; unmatched junction bases: 4. The CDR3 has 16 residues. CDR3 nucleotide sequence: TGCGCCAGCAAGAGGACTAGCGGGAGTAACACCGGGGAGCTGTTTTTT. Translation: CASKRTSGSNTGELFF.

Ten or more counts support this clonotype. V is TRBV6-6 and J is TRBJ2-2, with 15 bases that match TRBD2. CDR3 length: 19 residues. The V segment lost 4 bases and the J segment 6 bases; nucleotides outside the gene matches: 12. The germline CDR1 and CDR2 sequences are MNHNY and SVGAGI (reference sequence). The CDR3 DNA sequence: TGTGCCAGCAGTTTCCCGGGACTAGCGGGAGGAAGGGTTGCCGGGGAGCTGTTTTTT. Translated: CASSFPGLAGGRVAGELFF.